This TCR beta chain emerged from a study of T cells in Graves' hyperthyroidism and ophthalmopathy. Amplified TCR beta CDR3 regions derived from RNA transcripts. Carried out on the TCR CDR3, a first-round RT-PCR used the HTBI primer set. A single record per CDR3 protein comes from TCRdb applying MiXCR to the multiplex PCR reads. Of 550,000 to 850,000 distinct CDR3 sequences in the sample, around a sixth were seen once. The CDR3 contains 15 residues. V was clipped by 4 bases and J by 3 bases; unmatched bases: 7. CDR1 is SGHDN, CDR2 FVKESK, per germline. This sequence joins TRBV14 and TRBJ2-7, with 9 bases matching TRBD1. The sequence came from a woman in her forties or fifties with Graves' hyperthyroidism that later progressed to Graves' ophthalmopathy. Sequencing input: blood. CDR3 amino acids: CASSPHGQGNYEQYF. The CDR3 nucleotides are TGTGCCAGCAGCCCCCACGGACAGGGGAACTACGAGCAGTACTTC. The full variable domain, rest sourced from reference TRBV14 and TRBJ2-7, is EAGVTQFPSHSVIEKGQTVTLRCDPISGHDNLYWYRRVMGKEIKFLLHFVKESKQDESGMPNNRFLAERTGGTYSTLKVQPAELEDSGVYFCASSPHGQGNYEQYFGPGTRLTVT.